The rows below give T cell receptor beta chains drawn from one sample of a study of cytomegalovirus exposure and HLA in healthy donors. Some clones are missing from TCRdb's copy, which holds only in-frame ones; the method was immunoSEQ multiplex PCR. The sample lists about 110,000 clones, roughly 88% occurring once. The sequenced sample consisted of PBMCs. The receptors come from a woman between 18 and 30 years old in good health and CMV-seronegative. CDR3s leave out the opening cysteine and the closing phenylalanine or tryptophan. The order of the fields is CDR3 protein, V gene, clone size, D gene, J gene. A D gene is named only where the DNA matches it firmly. Clone sizes are given selectively: once, few, many, or a class where the clone is expanded.

CDR3: ASKLYGYT
V: TRBV2
size: few
D: NA
J: TRBJ1-2

CDR3: ASSGGQGAVYEQY
V: TRBV25-1
size: NA
D: TRBD1
J: TRBJ2-7

CDR3: ASSSGTRAF
V: TRBV6-1
size: NA
D: NA
J: TRBJ1-1

CDR3: ASSQVEISPLH
V: TRBV4-1
size: NA
D: NA
J: TRBJ1-6

CDR3: ASSEIRTSGSYEQY
V: TRBV6-1
size: NA
D: TRBD2
J: TRBJ2-7

CDR3: ASSLSRVFYNEQF
V: TRBV28
size: NA
D: NA
J: TRBJ2-1

CDR3: ASSLGRVGGNQPQH
V: TRBV19
size: NA
D: NA
J: TRBJ1-5

CDR3: ASSEGGVESSYNEQF
V: TRBV2
size: NA
D: NA
J: TRBJ2-1

CDR3: RVGDTQY
V: TRBV20-1
size: NA
D: NA
J: TRBJ2-3

CDR3: ASSGETGSGNTIY
V: TRBV6-5
size: NA
D: NA
J: TRBJ1-3

CDR3: ASSVTGTSGGTDTQY
V: TRBV25-1
size: NA
D: TRBD2
J: TRBJ2-3

CDR3: ASITPDPGGETQY
V: TRBV4-1
size: NA
D: NA
J: TRBJ2-5

CDR3: ASSYSSQGTDTQY
V: TRBV6-6
size: few
D: NA
J: TRBJ2-3

CDR3: ASYPSREGGYT
V: TRBV5-4
size: NA
D: NA
J: TRBJ1-2

CDR3: ASSHQGGYEQY
V: TRBV10-2
size: NA
D: NA
J: TRBJ2-7

CDR3: ASSFLRTDYTGELF
V: TRBV11-2
size: NA
D: NA
J: TRBJ2-2

CDR3: ASITRDTGELF
V: TRBV6-1
size: NA
D: NA
J: TRBJ2-2

CDR3: ASSLPPGQGTWGNQPQH
V: TRBV5-1
size: once
D: TRBD1
J: TRBJ1-5

CDR3: ASRSGGLSTDTQY
V: TRBV19
size: NA
D: NA
J: TRBJ2-3

CDR3: ASSLQGYYT
V: TRBV7-9
size: NA
D: NA
J: TRBJ1-2

CDR3: ASSSSGITGELF
V: TRBV5-1
size: NA
D: TRBD2
J: TRBJ2-2

CDR3: ASRQEGQGASSGANVLT
V: TRBV5-1
size: NA
D: TRBD1
J: TRBJ2-6

CDR3: ASSHPPATERGGNEQF
V: TRBV4-1
size: NA
D: TRBD2
J: TRBJ2-1

CDR3: ASSHIGQTIFNSPLH
V: TRBV23-1
size: NA
D: NA
J: TRBJ1-6

CDR3: ASSAVRGQNTEAF
V: TRBV7-2
size: NA
D: NA
J: TRBJ1-1

CDR3: ASSPRPGEQY
V: TRBV7-7
size: NA
D: NA
J: TRBJ2-7

CDR3: ASSWGDRSDGYT
V: TRBV5-1
size: NA
D: TRBD1
J: TRBJ1-2

CDR3: ASCDPGGPYEQY
V: TRBV14
size: NA
D: TRBD2
J: TRBJ2-7

CDR3: AISEDYTQY
V: TRBV10-3
size: NA
D: NA
J: TRBJ2-3

CDR3: ASSPRGTTYEQY
V: TRBV27
size: NA
D: NA
J: TRBJ2-7

CDR3: ASSDGGSAGELF
V: TRBV6-4
size: NA
D: NA
J: TRBJ2-2

CDR3: ASSDRGHIQY
V: TRBV27
size: NA
D: TRBD1
J: TRBJ2-4

CDR3: ASSLGTGSPLH
V: TRBV7-6
size: NA
D: NA
J: TRBJ1-6